This TCR beta chain comes out of a study of CDR3 diversity in severe acne. V gave up 8 bases and J gave up 5 bases; unmatched junction bases: 0. Germline lookup yields CDR1 MNHEY and CDR2 SVGAGI. CDR3 length equals 11 residues. TCRdb re-called the PCR reads through MiXCR, storing one row per CDR3 protein. The sample includes about 90,000 distinct CDR3 sequences, approximately 49% of them seen just once. At least ten counts were recorded for this clonotype. Sequencing was done on a sample of blood. The sequence derives from a male donor with severe acne vulgaris. The chain is built from TRBV6-5 and TRBJ2-1; TRBD1 agrees at 7 bases. DNA of the CDR3: TGTGCCAGCCAGGGGGACAATGAGCAGTTCTTC. Its translation: CASQGDNEQFF.